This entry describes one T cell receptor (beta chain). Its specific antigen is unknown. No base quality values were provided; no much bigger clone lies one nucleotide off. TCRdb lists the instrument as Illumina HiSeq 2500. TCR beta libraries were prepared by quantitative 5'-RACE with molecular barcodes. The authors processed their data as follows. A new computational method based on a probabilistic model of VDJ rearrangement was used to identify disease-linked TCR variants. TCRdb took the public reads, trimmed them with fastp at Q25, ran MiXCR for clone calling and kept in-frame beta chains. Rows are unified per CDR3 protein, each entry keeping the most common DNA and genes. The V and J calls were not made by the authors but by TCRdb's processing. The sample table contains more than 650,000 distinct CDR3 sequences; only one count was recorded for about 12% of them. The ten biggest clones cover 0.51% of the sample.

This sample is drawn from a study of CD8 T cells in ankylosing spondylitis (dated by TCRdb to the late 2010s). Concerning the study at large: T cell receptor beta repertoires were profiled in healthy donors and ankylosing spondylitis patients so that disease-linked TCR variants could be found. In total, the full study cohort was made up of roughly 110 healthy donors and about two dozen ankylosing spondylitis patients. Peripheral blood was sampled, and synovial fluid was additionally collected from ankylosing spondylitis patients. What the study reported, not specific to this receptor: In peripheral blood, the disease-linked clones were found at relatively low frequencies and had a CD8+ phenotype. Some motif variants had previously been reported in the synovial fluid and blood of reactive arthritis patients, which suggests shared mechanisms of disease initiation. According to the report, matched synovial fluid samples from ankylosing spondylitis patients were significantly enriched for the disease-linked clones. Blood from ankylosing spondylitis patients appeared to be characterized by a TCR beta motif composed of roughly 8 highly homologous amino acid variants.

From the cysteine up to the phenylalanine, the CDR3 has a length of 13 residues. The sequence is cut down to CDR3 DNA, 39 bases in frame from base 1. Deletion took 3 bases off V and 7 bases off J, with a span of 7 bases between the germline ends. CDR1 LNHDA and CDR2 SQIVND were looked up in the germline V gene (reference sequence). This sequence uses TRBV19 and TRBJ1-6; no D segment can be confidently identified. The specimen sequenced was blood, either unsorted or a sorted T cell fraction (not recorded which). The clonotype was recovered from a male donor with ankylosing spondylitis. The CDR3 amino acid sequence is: CASSMSANSPLHF. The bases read TGTGCCAGTAGTATGTCGGCGAATTCACCCCTCCACTTT. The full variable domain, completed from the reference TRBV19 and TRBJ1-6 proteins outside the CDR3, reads DGGITQSPKYLFRKEGQNVTLSCEQNLNHDAMYWYRQDPGQGLRLIYYSQIVNDFQKGDIAEGYSVSREKKESFPLTVTSAQKNPTAFYLCASSMSANSPLHFGNGTRLTVT.